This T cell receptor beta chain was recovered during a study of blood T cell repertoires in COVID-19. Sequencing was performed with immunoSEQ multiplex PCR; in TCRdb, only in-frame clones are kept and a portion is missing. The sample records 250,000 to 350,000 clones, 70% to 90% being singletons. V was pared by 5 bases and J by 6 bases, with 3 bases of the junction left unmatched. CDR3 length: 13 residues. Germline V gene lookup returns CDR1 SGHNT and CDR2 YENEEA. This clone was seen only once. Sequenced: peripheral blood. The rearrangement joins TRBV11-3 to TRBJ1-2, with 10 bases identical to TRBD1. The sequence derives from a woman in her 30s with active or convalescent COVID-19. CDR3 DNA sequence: TGTGCCAGCAGCAGAGGGACAGGGGATGGCTACACCTTC. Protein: CASSRGTGDGYTF.